The T cell receptor (beta chain) described here comes from a study of T-cell memory formation after mild COVID-19. TCRdb called the 5' RACE reads again in MiXCR, with one record for every CDR3 protein. The sample comprises under 700,000 distinct CDR3 sequences, roughly 20% of which are singletons, and about an eighth rests with the top ten. The specimen was PBMCs or a T cell subset sorted from them (not recorded which). The receptor was derived from an adult woman who had mild COVID-19 (a few samples of this study predate the infection). Cell type and time point are not known.

CDR3 loop: CASSQLGSPGTRGWIGEQYF. Here the CDR3 DNA reads TGTGCCAGCAGCCAACTCGGTAGTCCCGGGACAAGGGGCTGGATTGGAGAGCAGTACTTC. The J gene is TRBJ2-7, the V gene TRBV14, with D possibly TRBD1 on 6 matching bases. The CDR3 has 20 amino acids. Germline V gene lookup returns CDR1 SGHDN and CDR2 FVKESK. V lost 2 bases and J 7 bases, leaving 33 bases between the germline ends.